Presented here are 20 T cell receptor beta chains from one specimen sequenced in a study of CXCR3-negative and CXCR3-positive naive CD8 T cells. Each TRB cDNA library was prepared by 5' RACE (with UMI labels). For each CDR3 protein, TCRdb gives one entry from its re-call of the 5' RACE reads, without DNA. Recorded for this sample: fewer than 60,000 distinct CDR3 sequences. The specimen was memory CD8+ T cells from blood. The source is a human donor in good health. Some clones in this sample may be carry-over from other donors' samples.

V gene TRBV7-9 combines with J gene TRBJ1-6. CDR1 SEHNR and CDR2 FQNEAQ come from the germline V gene (reference sequence). The CDR3 is 15 amino acids. CDR3 region: CASMRSAEINSPLHF.

This chain joins TRBV13 and TRBJ2-5; TCRdb calls TRBD1, which cannot be checked without DNA. CDR3 size: 14 residues. The germline gives CDR1 PRHDT, CDR2 FYEKMQ (reference sequence). This CDR3 reads CASSQDRIQETQYF. The full variable domain, with the rest looked up from reference TRBV13 and TRBJ2-5, is AAGVIQSPRHLIKEKRETATLKCYPIPRHDTVYWYQQGPGQDPQFLISFYEKMQSDKGSIPDRFSAQQFSDYHSELNMSSLELGDSALYFCASSQDRIQETQYFGPGTRLLVL.

This sequence joins TRBV7-9 and TRBJ2-1. CDR3 length: 14 residues. Germline V CDR1 and CDR2: SEHNR, FQNEAQ (reference sequence). The CDR3: CASSSLTVYNEQFF.

This chain uses TRBV25-1 with TRBJ2-3. There are 12 residues in the CDR3. CDR1 MGHDK and CDR2 SYGVNS come from the germline V gene. The CDR3 spells CASSVNLDTQYF.

V and J are TRBV9 and TRBJ1-1. Germline V CDR1 and CDR2: SGDLS, YYNGEE. The CDR3 runs 13 residues. Here the CDR3 reads CASSVGWNTEAFF.

The rearrangement uses TRBV6-6 and TRBJ1-4; TCRdb proposes TRBD1, but this gene call is untestable without DNA. The length of the CDR3 is 14 residues. Per germline, CDR1 MNHNY and CDR2 SVGAGI (reference sequence). The CDR3 protein is CASTPGAGREKLFF.

The CDR3 protein is CATTSTSHNEQFF. V and J are TRBV6-2 or TRBV6-3 and TRBJ2-1; TCRdb's D call, TRBD2, is unchecked because there is no DNA. This CDR3 has 13 amino acids. Germline V gene data show CDR1 as MNHEY and CDR2 as SVGEGT.

Measured by frequency, this clonotype is medium-sized. The gene calls are TRBV7-2 and TRBJ1-3. The CDR3 has 14 residues. The germline V gene encodes CDR1 SGHTA and CDR2 FQGNSA. The CDR3 sequence is CASSLPTSGNTIYF. The whole variable domain, filled in from reference TRBV7-2 and TRBJ1-3, reads GAGVSQSPSNKVTEKGKDVELRCDPISGHTALYWYRQSLGQGLEFLIYFQGNSAPDKSGLPSDRFSAERTGGSVSTLTIQRTQQEDSAVYLCASSLPTSGNTIYFGEGSWLTVV.

CDR3 sequence reads: CSVEEGQGASYEQYF. This sequence joins TRBV29-1 and TRBJ2-7; TCRdb lists TRBD1, though no DNA is available to test this call. Germline loops: CDR1 SQVTM, CDR2 ANQGSEA. This CDR3 has 15 residues.

The chain combines TRBV20-1 with TRBJ2-7. Germline loops: CDR1 DFQATT, CDR2 SNEGSKA (reference sequence). The CDR3 spans 12 residues. The CDR3: CSARRADYEQYF.

The chain couples TRBV4-3 to TRBJ2-7. The germline CDR1 and CDR2 sequences are LGHNA and YSLEER. This CDR3 is 15 amino acids long. The CDR3 region is CASSPGHSPSYEQYF.

The rearrangement uses TRBV28 and TRBJ2-1; without DNA, the TCRdb call of TRBD1 cannot be checked. The germline V gene encodes CDR1 MDHEN and CDR2 SYDVKM. There are 16 residues in the CDR3. CDR3 sequence reads: CASSLAGGSSYNEQFF.

The chain has TRBV10-3 and TRBJ2-3; TCRdb outputs TRBD2, but without DNA this stays unchecked. This CDR3 has 17 amino acids. In germline, CDR1 is ENHRY, CDR2 SYGVKD. The CDR3 is CAISDPGLAGITDTQYF.

CDR3 protein: CASTGGGSSYNEQFF. The chain couples TRBV11-2 to TRBJ2-1; TCRdb names TRBD1, which stays unverified in the absence of DNA. The CDR3 loop spans 15 amino acids. Germline V lookup: CDR1 SGHAT, CDR2 FQNNGV.

The rearrangement links TRBV13 to TRBJ2-5. This CDR3 spans 13 amino acids. From germline, CDR1 is PRHDT and CDR2 FYEKMQ (reference sequence). CDR3 loop: CASSAGRGETQYF.

The chain uses TRBV20-1 and TRBJ2-1; TCRdb names TRBD1, which stays unverified in the absence of DNA. The CDR3 totals 12 residues. Germline V lookup: CDR1 DFQATT, CDR2 SNEGSKA (reference sequence). CDR3 protein: CSAWGGGNEQFF.

The V and J genes are TRBV28 and TRBJ1-2; TCRdb names TRBD1, which stays unverified in the absence of DNA. Germline CDR1 MDHEN, CDR2 SYDVKM. CDR3 length equals 15 residues. CDR3 protein: CASTHPTRAGKGYTF.

The chain links TRBV20-1 to TRBJ2-2; TCRdb's assignment of TRBD2 cannot be checked, as there is no DNA. The germline CDR1 and CDR2 sequences are DFQATT and SNEGSKA (reference sequence). The CDR3 length is 19 residues. The CDR3 loop is CSARDLASEGGGDTGELFF.

CDR3 in amino acids: CASNIRTSGDNEQFF. The chain uses TRBV28 and TRBJ2-1; without DNA, the TCRdb call of TRBD2 cannot be checked. The germline gives CDR1 MDHEN, CDR2 SYDVKM. This CDR3 contains 15 residues. Using reference TRBV28 and TRBJ2-1 for the parts outside the CDR3, the full variable domain is DVKVTQSSRYLVKRTGEKVFLECVQDMDHENMFWYRQDPGLGLRLIYFSYDVKMKEKGDIPEGYSVSREKKERFSLILESASTNQTSMYLCASNIRTSGDNEQFFGPGTRLTVL.

V and J are TRBV5-1 and TRBJ2-7; TCRdb selects TRBD1, and the lack of DNA leaves this call unchecked. Germline CDR1 reads SGHRS; CDR2 reads YFSETQ. CDR3 length equals 16 residues. CDR3 region: CASSLAPSPPNYEQYF.